These T cell receptor beta chains were read from a single sample in a study of T cell responses to AZD1222 COVID-19 vaccine. Profiling relied on immunoSEQ multiplex PCR, and the TCRdb table lists in-frame clones only, not all of them. Among tens of thousands of clones listed, 75% to 90% were seen once. The sample was peripheral blood, taken 28 days after the second AZD1222 dose. All receptors derive from an adult who received the AZD1222 COVID-19 vaccine. Each CDR3 is given with its conserved first and last residue. The D gene is left open where the match is weak. Size values are once, few and many counts, or a class for expanded clones, and some rows have none.

v_gene	j_gene	d_gene	abundance	CDR3nt	CDR3aa
TRBV5-4	TRBJ1-1	.	.	TGTGCCAGCAGCGTCGTGGACTTACCTGAAGCTTTCTTT	CASSVVDLPEAFF
TRBV30	TRBJ2-7	TRBD1	.	TGTGCCTGGGGAAGACAGGGGGCGCTTTACGAGCAGTACTTC	CAWGRQGALYEQYF
TRBV7-2	TRBJ2-6	.	.	TGTGCCAGCACCCAAGTCGGGCCCGGGGCCAACGTCCTGACTTTC	CASTQVGPGANVLTF
TRBV19	TRBJ2-1	.	.	TGTGCCAGCGACCGGGGGATAGACAATGAGCAGTTCTTC	CASDRGIDNEQFF
TRBV11-2	TRBJ2-1	.	few	TGTGCCAGCAGCTTCCGGTTAAGCTCCTACAATGAGCAGTTCTTC	CASSFRLSSYNEQFF
TRBV2	TRBJ2-1	.	.	TGTGCCAGCGGAGGCTCTCTCCCCTACAATGAGCAGTTCTTC	CASGGSLPYNEQFF
TRBV6-5	TRBJ1-2	.	.	TGTGCCAGCAGCCCCGGACAATATTATTATGGCTACACCTTC	CASSPGQYYYGYTF
TRBV27	TRBJ1-1	TRBD1	once	TGTGCCAGCAGTCTGAGGGACAGGGGTGAAGCTTTCTTT	CASSLRDRGEAFF
TRBV5-8	TRBJ2-2	.	.	TGTGCCAGCAGCTTAAGGGGGAGCACCGGGGAGCTGTTTTTT	CASSLRGSTGELFF
TRBV9	TRBJ2-2	.	.	TGTGCCAGCAGCCCGTCGGTCACCGGGGAGCTGTTTTTT	CASSPSVTGELFF
TRBV2	TRBJ1-1	.	once	TGTGCCAGCAGTGAAATAAGGGGACGTGAAGCTTTCTTT	CASSEIRGREAFF
TRBV3-1/TRBV3-2	TRBJ2-1	.	.	TGTGCCAGCAACTCCTACAATGAGCAGTTCTTC	CASNSYNEQFF
TRBV5-3	TRBJ1-5	TRBD1	.	TGTGCCAGAAGCGCTTACAGGGGATGGAATCAGCCCCAGCATTTT	CARSAYRGWNQPQHF
TRBV5-1	TRBJ2-5	.	.	TGCGCCAGCAGCTTGTTTAGAGGACTTTCTAAAGAGACCCAGTACTTC	CASSLFRGLSKETQYF
TRBV5-1	TRBJ2-5	TRBD1	medium-sized	TGCGCCAGCAGCTTGGCCGGGACAGAGAAAGAGACCCAGTACTTC	CASSLAGTEKETQYF
TRBV5-1	TRBJ2-1	.	.	TGCGCCAGCAGCCCCCCGGGGCCTCCCGAGCAGTTCTTC	CASSPPGPPEQFF
TRBV6-1	TRBJ1-5	.	.	TGTGCCAGCAGTTCGAATCAGCCCCAGCATTTT	CASSSNQPQHF
TRBV28	TRBJ1-6	.	.	TGTGCCAGCAGCCTCACGGGGGCAACCTATAATTCACCCCTCCACTTT	CASSLTGATYNSPLHF
TRBV3-1/TRBV3-2	TRBJ1-6	.	.	TGTGCCAGCAGCGAGGGCGGTGGGGGGAGAAGGAACCTACCCCTCCACTTT	CASSEGGGGRRNLPLHF
TRBV6-5	TRBJ1-2	.	.	TGTGCCAGCAGTCTCTTCCGGGACGGTACAAATGGCTACACCTTC	CASSLFRDGTNGYTF
TRBV5-1	TRBJ2-7	.	.	TGCGCCAGCCGCAGCTCCTACGAGCAGTACTTC	CASRSSYEQYF
TRBV2	TRBJ1-3	.	.	TGTGCCAGCAGTGAACGTGGACAAAAGTCTGGAAACACCATATATTTT	CASSERGQKSGNTIYF
TRBV6-5	TRBJ2-1	TRBD1	.	TGTGCCACCCGGACAGGGCCGGCGGGGCAGTTCTTC	CATRTGPAGQFF
TRBV19	TRBJ2-5	TRBD2	.	TGTGCCAGTAGTATTCGGGGGGGGACCCAAGAGACCCAGTACTTC	CASSIRGGTQETQYF
TRBV18	TRBJ2-3	.	.	TGTGCCAGCCACGGGGAAGGAGGCCATACGCAGTATTTT	CASHGEGGHTQYF
TRBV19	TRBJ1-2	TRBD1	.	TGTGCCAGTAGTATCTACACCCTCGGGACAGGGTTTTATGGCTACACCTTC	CASSIYTLGTGFYGYTF
TRBV5-1	TRBJ2-5	TRBD1	few	TGCGCCAGCAGCTTGCAGGACAGGGGAGCAGAGACCCAGTACTTC	CASSLQDRGAETQYF
TRBV28	TRBJ1-1	.	.	TGTGCCAGCAGTTTAGTACTGGGGAACACTGAAGCTTTCTTT	CASSLVLGNTEAFF
TRBV7-8	TRBJ1-1	.	once	TGTGCCAGCAGACAGCGTTATGGGACAACTAACACTGAAGCTTTCTTT	CASRQRYGTTNTEAFF
TRBV5-1	TRBJ1-2	TRBD1	.	TGCGCCAGCAGCCCCGCGGGACAGGGGTATGGCTACACCTTC	CASSPAGQGYGYTF
TRBV6-5	TRBJ1-2	.	.	TGTGCCAGCAGCCCGGTTATAGGTCCTGGCTACACCTTC	CASSPVIGPGYTF
TRBV5-1	TRBJ2-2	.	.	TGCGCCAGCAGCTTGAGAATGAACACCGGGGAGCTGTTTTTT	CASSLRMNTGELFF
TRBV7-2	TRBJ2-3	TRBD1	few	TGTGCCAGCAGCCCCGCAGGGACAGGACGCACAGATACGCAGTATTTT	CASSPAGTGRTDTQYF
TRBV7-2	TRBJ1-2	.	.	TGTGCCAGCAGCTTACGAATAACCACAGGGAGACTAAACTATGGCTACACCTTC	CASSLRITTGRLNYGYTF
TRBV5-1	TRBJ2-5	TRBD1	.	TGCGCCAGCCGCTATTTCGGACAGGACCAAGAGACCCAGTACTTC	CASRYFGQDQETQYF
TRBV28	TRBJ1-5	.	.	TGTGCCAGCAGTTTCCGGGGGCGCGGTCAGCCCCAGCATTTT	CASSFRGRGQPQHF
TRBV2	TRBJ2-5	TRBD2	.	TGTGCCAGCAGTTCAGGACTAGTAAAGACCCAGTACTTC	CASSSGLVKTQYF
TRBV5-4	TRBJ1-4	TRBD1	.	TGTGCCAGCAGCGCGTGGACAGGGGGTAATGAAAAACTGTTTTTT	CASSAWTGGNEKLFF
TRBV29-1	TRBJ1-2	TRBD1	.	TGCAGCGTGGCCCCGGTCAGGGGGCATGGCTACACCTTC	CSVAPVRGHGYTF
TRBV5-1	TRBJ2-2	TRBD1	.	TGCGCCAGCAGGAAAACAGGGGGCGCGAGGACCGGGGAGCTGTTTTTT	CASRKTGGARTGELFF
TRBV28	TRBJ1-2	.	.	TGTGCCAGCAGTTTTGGGCAGGGGAACGGCTACACCTTC	CASSFGQGNGYTF
TRBV6-5	TRBJ2-1	TRBD1	.	TGTGCCAGCAGCACGACAGGGAGCTCCTACAATGAGCAGTTCTTC	CASSTTGSSYNEQFF
TRBV11-1	TRBJ1-2	.	once	TGTGCCAGCAGCTTAGAGACAGGTCGCTATGGCTACACCTTC	CASSLETGRYGYTF
TRBV5-1	TRBJ2-3	TRBD1	.	TGCGCCAGCAGCTTGGGGGGGACAGGGACCACAGATACGCAGTATTTT	CASSLGGTGTTDTQYF
TRBV7-2	TRBJ2-2	.	few	TGTGCCAGCAGCTTAGTCAGGTTCGCGAACACCGGGGAGCTGTTTTTT	CASSLVRFANTGELFF
TRBV3-1/TRBV3-2	TRBJ2-4	TRBD1	once	TGTGCCAGCAGCCGGGACAGGGGAAAAAACATTCAGTACTTC	CASSRDRGKNIQYF
TRBV15	TRBJ2-7	.	.	TGTGCCACCCGCCCTGGGGGAACTCCCTACGAGCAGTACTTC	CATRPGGTPYEQYF
TRBV7-2	TRBJ1-6	.	.	TGTGCCAGCAGCTTAGATGGGGTAGGTTCACCCCTCCACTTT	CASSLDGVGSPLHF
TRBV28	TRBJ1-1	.	.	TGTGCCAGCAGAGGGAGGCCTGAAGCTTTCTTT	CASRGRPEAFF
TRBV30	TRBJ1-2	TRBD1	.	TGTGCCTGGAGAGCTCCAGGGGGAATAAATGGCTACACCTTC	CAWRAPGGINGYTF
TRBV9	TRBJ1-1	.	.	TGTGCCAGCAGCGTAGGGTCAGGGGTTACCACTGAAGCTTTCTTT	CASSVGSGVTTEAFF
TRBV7-9	TRBJ2-4	.	.	TGTGCCAGCAGCCTTGACGTAGCCAAAAACATTCAGTACTTC	CASSLDVAKNIQYF
TRBV3-1/TRBV3-2	TRBJ1-3	TRBD1	.	TGTGCCAGCAGCCAAGTCGCGACAGGGGCAGGAAACACCATATATTTT	CASSQVATGAGNTIYF
TRBV24-1	TRBJ1-4	.	.	TGTGCCACCAGTGGGGGGGGCAAACCGAATGAAAAACTGTTTTTT	CATSGGGKPNEKLFF
TRBV10-3	TRBJ1-4	.	.	TGTGCCATCAGTGACGGGGGAGTTAATGAAAAACTGTTTTTT	CAISDGGVNEKLFF
TRBV9	TRBJ2-1	.	.	TGTGCCAGGATTAGTCCGGGAAATGAGCAGTTCTTC	CARISPGNEQFF
TRBV5-6	TRBJ1-5	.	.	TGTGCCAGCAGCTTCTCAGGGTTGAATCAGCCCCAGCATTTT	CASSFSGLNQPQHF
TRBV5-1	TRBJ1-1	.	.	TGCGCCAGCGTGGCCTTCCCGGGGACTGAAGCTTTCTTT	CASVAFPGTEAFF